This TCR beta chain was sequenced for a study of T cell repertoires in cytomegalovirus infection (dated by TCRdb to about 2019). As for the study more broadly: Donor HLA type was relevant to the analysis, because carriage of CMV infection together with the matching HLA type was indicated by public TCR beta signatures. What the authors observed across the whole study: In both this cohort and an independent roughly 330-donor cohort, the cumulative frequency of public TCR beta family members distinguished carriers of CMV infection plus the relevant HLA type. The ex vivo response was dominated by HLA-C-restricted CMV-specific TCR beta clonotypes, which also provided the single most frequent clonotype in two of eight donors.

These reads were obtained on an Illumina HiSeq 1500. TCRdb reprocessing: public reads trimmed at Q25 with fastp, clones called with MiXCR, in-frame beta chains kept. Rows are combined by CDR3 protein, so each entry shows the most common genes and DNA. For this sample the table gives about 530,000 distinct CDR3 sequences, of which about a quarter were detected only once. About 12% of the sample goes to the ten largest clones. Points on this clonotype: Its target antigen remains unknown. No base-level quality is on record; no much larger clone is a single base apart.

At the junction V is shortened by 5 bases and J by 3 bases; bases outside the gene matches: 10. From a lookup of the germline V gene, CDR1 and CDR2 are SGHTA and FQGTGA. The CDR3 holds 15 amino acids from the cysteine to the phenylalanine. This entry keeps only the CDR3 DNA: 45 bases, framed from base 1. Sequenced sample: PBMCs. This clonotype was sampled from a human donor in good health (CMV status not recorded). Some clones in this sample may be carry-over from other donors' samples. Recombination joined TRBV7-3 with TRBJ2-7; TRBD2 aligns with 7 central bases. The CDR3 in this case is CASSLELVAGYEQYF. The DNA sequence is TGTGCCAGCAGCCTCGAGTTGGTAGCGGGCTACGAGCAGTACTTC.